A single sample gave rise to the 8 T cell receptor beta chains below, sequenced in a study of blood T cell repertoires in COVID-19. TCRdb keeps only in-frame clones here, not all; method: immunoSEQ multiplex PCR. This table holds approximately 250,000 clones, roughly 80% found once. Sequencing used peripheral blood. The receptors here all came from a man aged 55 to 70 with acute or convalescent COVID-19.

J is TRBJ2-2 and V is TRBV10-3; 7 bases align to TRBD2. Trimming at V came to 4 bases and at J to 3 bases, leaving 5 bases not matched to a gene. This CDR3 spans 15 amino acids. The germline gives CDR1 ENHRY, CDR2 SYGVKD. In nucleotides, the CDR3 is TGTGCCATCAGTGTCTCTAGCGGATACACCGGGGAGCTGTTTTTT. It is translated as CAISVSSGYTGELFF.

The CDR3 DNA reads as TGTGCCAGTAGTGATACTAGCGGGGGCTCCTACAATGAGCAGTTCTTC. Protein sequence: CASSDTSGGSYNEQFF. This chain links TRBV19 with TRBJ2-1, with 11 bases identical to TRBD2. The CDR3 has 16 amino acids. Per the germline V gene, CDR1 is LNHDA and CDR2 is SQIVND (reference sequence). V lost 5 bases to trimming and J lost 0 bases; unmatched junction nucleotides: 3. Full variable domain (remainder filled in from reference TRBV19 and TRBJ2-1): DGGITQSPKYLFRKEGQNVTLSCEQNLNHDAMYWYRQDPGQGLRLIYYSQIVNDFQKGDIAEGYSVSREKKESFPLTVTSAQKNPTAFYLCASSDTSGGSYNEQFFGPGTRLTVL.

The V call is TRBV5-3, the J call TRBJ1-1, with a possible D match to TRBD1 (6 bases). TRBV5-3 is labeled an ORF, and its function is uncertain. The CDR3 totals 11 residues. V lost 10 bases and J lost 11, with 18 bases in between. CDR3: CAGKGDINAFF. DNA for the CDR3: TGTGCCGGTAAGGGGGATATCAACGCTTTCTTT.

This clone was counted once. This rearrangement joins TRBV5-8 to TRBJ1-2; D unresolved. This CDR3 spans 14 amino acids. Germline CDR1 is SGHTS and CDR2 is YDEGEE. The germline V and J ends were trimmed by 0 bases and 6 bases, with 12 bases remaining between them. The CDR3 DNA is TGTGCCAGCAGCTTGGGGCGGCAGCGAAATGGCTACACCTTC. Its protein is CASSLGRQRNGYTF.

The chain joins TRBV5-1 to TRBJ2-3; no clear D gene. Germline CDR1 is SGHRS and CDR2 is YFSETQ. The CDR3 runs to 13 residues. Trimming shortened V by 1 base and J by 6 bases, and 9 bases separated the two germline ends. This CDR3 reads CASSLPTSDTQYF. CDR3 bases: TGCGCCAGCAGCTTGCCGACATCGGATACGCAGTATTTT.

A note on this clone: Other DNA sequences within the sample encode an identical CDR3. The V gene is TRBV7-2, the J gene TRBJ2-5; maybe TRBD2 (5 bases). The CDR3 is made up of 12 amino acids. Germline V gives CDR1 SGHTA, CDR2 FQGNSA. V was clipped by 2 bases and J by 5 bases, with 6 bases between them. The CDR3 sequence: CASSLREETQYF. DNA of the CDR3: TGTGCCAGCAGCTTAAGGGAGGAGACCCAGTACTTC. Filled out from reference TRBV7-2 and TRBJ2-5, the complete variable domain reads GAGVSQSPSNKVTEKGKDVELRCDPISGHTALYWYRQSLGQGLEFLIYFQGNSAPDKSGLPSDRFSAERTGGSVSTLTIQRTQQEDSAVYLCASSLREETQYFGPGTRLLVL.

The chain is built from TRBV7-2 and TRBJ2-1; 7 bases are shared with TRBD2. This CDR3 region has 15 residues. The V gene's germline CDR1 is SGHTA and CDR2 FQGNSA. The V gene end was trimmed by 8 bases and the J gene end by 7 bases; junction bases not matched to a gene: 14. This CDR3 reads CASRPRGVPVNEQFF. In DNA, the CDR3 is TGTGCCAGCCGGCCTCGGGGGGTTCCCGTTAATGAGCAGTTCTTC.

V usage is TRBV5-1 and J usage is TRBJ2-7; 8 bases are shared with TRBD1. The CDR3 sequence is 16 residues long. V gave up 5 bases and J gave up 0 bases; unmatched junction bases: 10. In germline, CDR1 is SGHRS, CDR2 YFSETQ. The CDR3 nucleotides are TGCGCCAGCAGGGGGTCGGGACAGGTGAGCTCCTACGAGCAGTACTTC. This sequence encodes CASRGSGQVSSYEQYF.